A selection of T cell receptor beta chains follows, all from one sample in a study of monozygotic twins with inflammatory bowel disease. TCRdb reanalyzed the 5' RACE reads, giving one entry per CDR3 protein sequence and no DNA. The sample totals about 330,000 distinct CDR3 sequences. Specimen: blood. The receptors come from a human donor with ulcerative colitis or Crohn's disease, or a healthy co-twin of an affected twin (not recorded which). Both conserved end residues are part of each CDR3.

V gene: TRBV7-8; J gene: TRBJ1-1; CDR3 length: 16; CDR3 protein: CASSPRDRAVIAEAFF
V gene: TRBV20-1; J gene: TRBJ2-7; CDR3 length: 15; CDR3 protein: CSARGLAGDSYEQYF
V gene: TRBV6-1; J gene: TRBJ2-2; CDR3 length: 14; CDR3 protein: CASILGGTGGELFF
V gene: TRBV11-2; J gene: TRBJ2-2; CDR3 length: 14; CDR3 protein: CASSLSLTTGELFF
V gene: TRBV5-6; J gene: TRBJ2-7; CDR3 length: 17; CDR3 protein: CASSSFDHIAGVYEQYF
V gene: TRBV7-2; J gene: TRBJ2-5; CDR3 length: 14; CDR3 protein: CASSPYRERETQYF
V gene: TRBV29-1; J gene: TRBJ2-4; CDR3 length: 17; CDR3 protein: CSVEDFYADWGKNIQYF
V gene: TRBV12-3/TRBV12-4; J gene: TRBJ1-4; CDR3 length: 14; CDR3 protein: CASSTTGLGEKLFF
V gene: TRBV30; J gene: TRBJ2-7; CDR3 length: 15; CDR3 protein: CAWSVRVATGVEQYF
V gene: TRBV20-1; J gene: TRBJ1-2; CDR3 length: 14; CDR3 protein: CSPRGDRESYGYTF
V gene: TRBV30; J gene: TRBJ2-1; CDR3 length: 14; CDR3 protein: CACAQGALFYEQFF
V gene: TRBV5-1; J gene: TRBJ2-7; CDR3 length: 15; CDR3 protein: CASSISGSGIYEQYF
V gene: TRBV2; J gene: TRBJ2-2; CDR3 length: 14; CDR3 protein: CARKTGGGTGELFF
V gene: TRBV3-1; J gene: TRBJ2-3; CDR3 length: 16; CDR3 protein: CASSLGFGGSTDTQYF
V gene: TRBV7-2; J gene: TRBJ1-2; CDR3 length: 13; CDR3 protein: CASSFRMSYGYTF
V gene: TRBV6-5; J gene: TRBJ2-2; CDR3 length: 17; CDR3 protein: CASRGGSGSVGTGELFF
V gene: TRBV18; J gene: TRBJ1-5; CDR3 length: 14; CDR3 protein: CASSPYTGEQPQHF
V gene: TRBV3-1; J gene: TRBJ2-5; CDR3 length: 16; CDR3 protein: CASSHGYQAGLETQYF
V gene: TRBV5-4; J gene: TRBJ2-3; CDR3 length: 15; CDR3 protein: CASSLGGAPTDTQYF
V gene: TRBV20-1; J gene: TRBJ2-1; CDR3 length: 14; CDR3 protein: CSARVPGLAGDPPF
V gene: TRBV20-1; J gene: TRBJ2-3; CDR3 length: 12; CDR3 protein: CSARYGADTQYF
V gene: TRBV4-3; J gene: TRBJ2-3; CDR3 length: 14; CDR3 protein: CASSQEGSLDTQYF
V gene: TRBV7-3; J gene: TRBJ2-7; CDR3 length: 16; CDR3 protein: CASSRFPGTSVSEQYF
V gene: TRBV2; J gene: TRBJ2-1; CDR3 length: 16; CDR3 protein: CASSEERQGVNNEQFF
V gene: TRBV20-1; J gene: TRBJ2-4; CDR3 length: 13; CDR3 protein: CSAFQDREDIQYF
V gene: TRBV5-1; J gene: TRBJ1-2; CDR3 length: 14; CDR3 protein: CASSLDGGVGGYTF
V gene: TRBV6-1; J gene: TRBJ2-1; CDR3 length: 16; CDR3 protein: CASSEWVGSSYNEQFF
V gene: TRBV18; J gene: TRBJ2-3; CDR3 length: 14; CDR3 protein: CASSPPGPLDTQYF
V gene: TRBV5-1; J gene: TRBJ2-1; CDR3 length: 18; CDR3 protein: CASSLDRLTPTTMGEQFF
V gene: TRBV6-6; J gene: TRBJ1-5; CDR3 length: 13; CDR3 protein: CASSYASGQPQHF
V gene: TRBV5-1; J gene: TRBJ2-2; CDR3 length: 17; CDR3 protein: CASSSLPSGEGTGELFF
V gene: TRBV20-1; J gene: TRBJ2-4; CDR3 length: 13; CDR3 protein: CSAPSGGEYIQYF
V gene: TRBV7-8; J gene: TRBJ2-2; CDR3 length: 15; CDR3 protein: CASSLGDSLTGELFF
V gene: TRBV6-2/TRBV6-3; J gene: TRBJ2-1; CDR3 length: 17; CDR3 protein: CASSYEANSPRYNEQFF
V gene: TRBV10-3; J gene: TRBJ1-5; CDR3 length: 15; CDR3 protein: CAISGQGQGNQPQHF
V gene: TRBV5-1; J gene: TRBJ2-1; CDR3 length: 17; CDR3 protein: CASSPGPIAGNGNEQFF
V gene: TRBV7-6; J gene: TRBJ2-7; CDR3 length: 13; CDR3 protein: CASSRVGGDEQYF
V gene: TRBV4-1; J gene: TRBJ1-1; CDR3 length: 16; CDR3 protein: CASSQERSWGITEAFF
V gene: TRBV2; J gene: TRBJ2-3; CDR3 length: 18; CDR3 protein: CASSEAASGYTDTDTQYF
V gene: TRBV5-1; J gene: TRBJ2-7; CDR3 length: 13; CDR3 protein: CASSFDTYQEQYF
V gene: TRBV4-1; J gene: TRBJ2-3; CDR3 length: 13; CDR3 protein: CASSQVGADTQYF
V gene: TRBV3-1; J gene: TRBJ2-1; CDR3 length: 21; CDR3 protein: CASSLGPEGPSGGLKGNEQFF
V gene: TRBV28; J gene: TRBJ2-2; CDR3 length: 15; CDR3 protein: CASRSNDRRTGELFF
V gene: TRBV7-2; J gene: TRBJ2-5; CDR3 length: 15; CDR3 protein: CASSLAGGLQETQYF
V gene: TRBV27; J gene: TRBJ2-2; CDR3 length: 19; CDR3 protein: CASSSPRGLAGDTPGELFF
V gene: TRBV10-3; J gene: TRBJ2-1; CDR3 length: 14; CDR3 protein: CAISESSGLGEQFF
V gene: TRBV5-5; J gene: TRBJ1-6; CDR3 length: 15; CDR3 protein: CASNTLGPGNSPLHF
V gene: TRBV10-3; J gene: TRBJ2-5; CDR3 length: 13; CDR3 protein: CAMSGSWGETQYF
V gene: TRBV25-1; J gene: TRBJ1-4; CDR3 length: 16; CDR3 protein: CASSDPLQGPGEKLFF
V gene: TRBV6-2/TRBV6-3; J gene: TRBJ2-7; CDR3 length: 15; CDR3 protein: CASSYSGQGFYEQYF
V gene: TRBV20-1; J gene: TRBJ1-2; CDR3 length: 13; CDR3 protein: CSARRVPGHGYTF
V gene: TRBV15; J gene: TRBJ2-1; CDR3 length: 16; CDR3 protein: CATSRDRFLAANEQFF
V gene: TRBV20-1; J gene: TRBJ2-1; CDR3 length: 17; CDR3 protein: CSAKPNSGTSSYNEQFF
V gene: TRBV20-1; J gene: TRBJ1-5; CDR3 length: 15; CDR3 protein: CSAQRTGYSNQPQHF
V gene: TRBV5-8; J gene: TRBJ2-7; CDR3 length: 15; CDR3 protein: CASSDRQGRTREQYF